Listed here are 25 T cell receptor beta chains from one sample, sequenced in a study of T-cell memory formation after mild COVID-19. Using its own MiXCR run on the 5' RACE reads, TCRdb lists one record per CDR3 protein. The data show about 560,000 distinct CDR3 sequences, under 20% seen once. The sample comprised PBMCs or a T cell subset sorted from them (not recorded which). Receptor source: an adult woman who had mild COVID-19 (a few samples of this study predate the infection). Cell type and time point are not known.

V gene TRBV7-2 combines with J gene TRBJ2-7, with D possibly matching TRBD2 (6 bases). In germline, CDR1 is SGHTA, CDR2 FQGNSA. CDR3 length: 14 residues. Trimming took off 8 bases at V and 4 bases at J, with 18 bases between the two ends. CDR3 region: CASGSHGGTYEQYF. DNA of the CDR3: TGTGCCAGCGGGTCTCACGGGGGAACGTACGAGCAGTACTTC.

The V gene is TRBV10-3, the J gene TRBJ2-5, with D unclear. This CDR3 has 14 residues. Trimming shortened V by 4 bases and J by 5 bases, and 14 bases separated the two germline ends. CDR1 ENHRY and CDR2 SYGVKD come from the germline V gene. CDR3 coding DNA: TGTGCCATCAGTGTAGGGTCAGGTTCGGAGACCCAGTACTTC. It encodes CAISVGSGSETQYF.

This clonotype was seen ten or more times. The chain recombines TRBV12-3 or TRBV12-4 with TRBJ2-3, with D hard to call. V was cut by 6 bases and J by 2 bases, with 6 bases left in between. The CDR3 has 12 residues. The CDR3 nucleotides are TGTGCCAGCAGCTTCCCCACAGATACGCAGTATTTT. Its translation: CASSFPTDTQYF.

This sequence joins TRBV12-3 or TRBV12-4 and TRBJ1-1; D is undetermined. This CDR3 contains 15 residues. V lost 1 base, J lost 0 bases, and 9 bases lay in between. Here the CDR3 DNA reads TGTGCCAGCAGTTTAGAGTTTGCGGTGAACACTGAAGCTTTCTTT. This translates into CASSLEFAVNTEAFF.

This CDR3 reads CATSREYSTYEQYF. The CDR3 region has the DNA TGTGCCACCAGCAGAGAATACAGTACCTACGAGCAGTACTTC. The chain employs TRBV15 and TRBJ2-7; D gene uncertain. V lost 0 bases and J 2 bases, leaving 8 bases between the germline ends. The CDR3 is made up of 14 amino acids. Per germline, CDR1 LNHNV and CDR2 YYDKDF (reference sequence). Full variable domain (remainder filled in from reference TRBV15 and TRBJ2-7): DAMVIQNPRYQVTQFGKPVTLSCSQTLNHNVMYWYQQKSSQAPKLLFHYYDKDFNNEADTPDNFQSRRPNTSFCFLDIRSPGLGDTAMYLCATSREYSTYEQYFGPGTRLTVT.

The CDR3 DNA follows: TGTGCCAGCAGCTCCGGGACCACAAACGCTGAAGCTTTCTTT. This gives the protein CASSSGTTNAEAFF. The genes are TRBV7-9 and TRBJ1-1, with a possible D match to TRBD1 (5 bases). The CDR3 has 14 amino acids. Trimming took 4 bases from V and 6 from J, leaving 15 bases between them. CDR1 and CDR2 from the germline V gene are SEHNR and FQNEAQ (reference sequence).

The J gene is TRBJ1-1, the V gene TRBV12-3 or TRBV12-4; D unclear. The CDR3 is 14 amino acids. The ends were cut back, 7 bases at V and 1 base at J, with 13 bases in the middle. The CDR3 region is CASTQEVTNTEAFF. The CDR3 bases are TGTGCCAGCACCCAGGAAGTTACGAACACTGAAGCTTTCTTT.

The chain uses TRBV13 and TRBJ2-1, with 7 bases matching TRBD2. Germline-derived CDR1 and CDR2 are PRHDT and FYEKMQ (reference sequence). V lost 0 bases to trimming and J lost 5 bases; unmatched junction nucleotides: 4. This CDR3 spans 15 amino acids. CDR3 protein: CASSLGRAGNNEQFF. DNA for the CDR3: TGTGCCAGCAGCTTAGGGAGAGCGGGGAACAATGAGCAGTTCTTC.

A few counts support this clonotype. This rearrangement joins TRBV10-3 to TRBJ1-6; 9 bases align to TRBD1. CDR1 and CDR2 (germline): ENHRY, SYGVKD. The ends lost 7 bases at V and 9 bases at J; junction bases unmatched: 7. The CDR3 spans 14 residues. In nucleotides, the CDR3 is TGTGCCATCAAAGGGCCGGGACAGGGTTCACCCCTCCACTTT. This translates into CAIKGPGQGSPLHF.

This clonotype was seen only a few times. This sequence joins TRBV5-1 and TRBJ1-6; D gene uncertain. This CDR3 has 13 residues. V gave up 1 base and J gave up 10 bases, with 9 bases separating them. Germline CDR1 SGHRS, CDR2 YFSETQ. CDR3 coding DNA: TGCGCCAGCAGCTTGACCCGTCCGTCACCCCTCCACTTT. Translation: CASSLTRPSPLHF. Variable domain in full (rest from reference TRBV5-1 and TRBJ1-6): KAGVTQTPRYLIKTRGQQVTLSCSPISGHRSVSWYQQTPGQGLQFLFEYFSETQRNKGNFPGRFSGRQFSNSRSEMNVSTLELGDSALYLCASSLTRPSPLHFGNGTRLTVT.

This clonotype was observed many times. The chain is built from TRBV5-1 and TRBJ1-1; tentatively, D is TRBD1 (5 bases). Germline V gene sequence: CDR1 SGHRS, CDR2 YFSETQ. V shed 0 bases and J shed 0 bases, with 6 bases lying between them. This CDR3 region has 14 residues. CDR3 loop: CASSLDRMNTEAFF. The CDR3 coding sequence is TGCGCCAGCAGCTTGGACAGGATGAACACTGAAGCTTTCTTT.

J is TRBJ2-1 and V is TRBV20-1; 8 bases fit TRBD2. Trimming at V came to 3 bases and at J to 0 bases, leaving 7 bases not matched to a gene. The CDR3 contains 16 residues. The germline gives CDR1 DFQATT, CDR2 SNEGSKA (reference sequence). The CDR3 nucleotides read TGCAGTGCTAGGGAAGGAAGCGGGAGCTCCTACAATGAGCAGTTCTTC. Translating gives CSAREGSGSSYNEQFF.

The chain links TRBV7-9 to TRBJ1-1, with D tentatively TRBD1 (6 bases). V lost 4 bases and J lost 7, with 13 bases in between. The germline CDR1 and CDR2 sequences are SEHNR and FQNEAQ (reference sequence). CDR3 length: 13 residues. In nucleotides, the CDR3 is TGTGCCAGCAGCTCCGTGGGGGCGAGTGAAGCTTTCTTT. Its translation is CASSSVGASEAFF.

This sequence joins TRBV4-3 and TRBJ2-5; 8 bases fit TRBD2. V was pared by 4 bases and J by 5 bases, with 15 bases of the junction left unmatched. Germline V gene sequence: CDR1 LGHNA, CDR2 YSLEER. The CDR3 spans 17 residues. CDR3 DNA: TGCGCCAGCAGCCGGCAGGCGGGAGGAGAGGGTTGGGAGACCCAGTACTTC. Translation: CASSRQAGGEGWETQYF.

This clonotype was recorded at least ten times. This chain connects TRBV29-1 to TRBJ2-1, with TRBD1 identical over 9 bases. This CDR3 is built from 15 residues. With 5 bases clipped from V and 0 bases from J, the junction kept 5 bases outside the gene matches. Germline-derived CDR1 and CDR2 are SQVTM and ANQGSEA. The CDR3 reads CSVHRGHSSYNEQFF. CDR3 DNA sequence: TGCAGCGTTCACAGGGGGCATAGCTCCTACAATGAGCAGTTCTTC.

This clonotype was counted a few times. V is TRBV7-6 and J is TRBJ2-1, with TRBD2 identical over 7 bases. In germline, CDR1 is SGHVS, CDR2 FNYEAQ. This CDR3 comprises 15 residues. The ends lost 2 bases at V and 1 base at J; junction bases unmatched: 2. The CDR3 sequence: CASSLRGESYNEQFF. The CDR3 DNA reads as TGTGCCAGCAGCTTACGGGGGGAATCCTACAATGAGCAGTTCTTC. The full variable domain, its missing parts supplied by reference TRBV7-6 and TRBJ2-1, is GAGVSQSPRYKVTKRGQDVALRCDPISGHVSLYWYRQALGQGPEFLTYFNYEAQQDKSGLPNDRFSAERPEGSISTLTIQRTEQRDSAMYRCASSLRGESYNEQFFGPGTRLTVL.

The chain uses TRBV2 and TRBJ2-7; 7 bases are a match to TRBD2. This CDR3 has 15 residues. Germline V CDR1 and CDR2: SNHLY, FYNNEI. After removal of 1 base from V and 3 bases from J, the junction contained 6 bases not matched to a gene. CDR3 protein: CASSEGEGRLYEQYF. The CDR3 nucleotides are TGTGCCAGCAGTGAAGGGGAGGGGAGGCTCTACGAGCAGTACTTC.

In its sample, this clonotype was seen a few times. Germline is not matched at one junction end, which may reflect a read error. This chain uses TRBV7-3 with TRBJ2-1; 7 bases match TRBD2. This CDR3 is 16 amino acids long. Germline V gene data show CDR1 as SGHTA and CDR2 as FQGTGA. This chain's CDR3 is CASSPGGGRSYNGQFF. The CDR3 DNA is TGTGCCAGCAGCCCCGGCGGCGGGAGATCCTACAATGGGCAGTTCTTC.

The chain uses TRBV12-3 or TRBV12-4 and TRBJ1-3; 7 nucleotides align to TRBD1. The ends lost 6 bases at V and 0 bases at J; junction bases unmatched: 5. This CDR3 contains 15 residues. The CDR3 sequence: CASRVTGDSGNTIYF. CDR3 DNA sequence: TGTGCCAGCAGGGTAACAGGGGACTCTGGAAACACCATATATTTT.

The gene calls are TRBV24-1 and TRBJ2-3; 12 bases agree with TRBD2. The ends lost 3 bases at V and 2 bases at J; junction bases unmatched: 5. The V gene's germline CDR1 is KGHDR and CDR2 SFDVKD. This CDR3 has 17 amino acids. The chain's CDR3 is CATSDPGLAGITDTQYF. CDR3 coding DNA: TGTGCCACCAGTGATCCCGGACTAGCGGGAATCACAGATACGCAGTATTTT.

This clonotype has a handful of counts. J is TRBJ2-7 and V is TRBV27; possibly TRBD2 for D (5 bases). From germline, CDR1 is MNHEY and CDR2 SMNVEV (reference sequence). The CDR3 is 16 amino acids. Trimming took off 4 bases at V and 5 bases at J, with 21 bases between the two ends. CDR3 in amino acids: CASSSSRPRGRNEQYF. The CDR3 bases are TGTGCCAGCAGTTCCTCCAGGCCAAGAGGGCGAAACGAGCAGTACTTC.

This clonotype has a handful of counts. The chain uses TRBV3-1 and TRBJ2-1; 10 bases are a match to TRBD2. CDR3 length: 15 amino acids. The V and J ends lost 6 bases and 3 bases, in that order; junction bases with no gene match: 5. Germline-derived CDR1 and CDR2 are LGHDT and YNNKEL (reference sequence). The CDR3 coding sequence is TGTGCCAGCAGTCCTAGCGGGAGAGTCTACAATGAGCAGTTCTTC. Amino acids: CASSPSGRVYNEQFF.

V and J are TRBV12-3 or TRBV12-4 and TRBJ1-4; 11 nucleotides match TRBD1. V was pared by 6 bases and J by 8 bases, with 8 bases of the junction left unmatched. This CDR3 has 15 residues. The CDR3 here is CASRGDRGKVEKLFF. CDR3 DNA sequence: TGTGCCAGCAGGGGGGACAGGGGGAAGGTAGAAAAACTGTTTTTT.

The chain employs TRBV7-3 and TRBJ2-5; possibly TRBD1 or TRBD2 for D (6 bases each). The V gene lost 2 bases and the J gene lost 6 bases, with 16 bases spanning the gap. The CDR3 runs to 15 residues. CDR1 and CDR2 (germline): SGHTA, FQGTGA. The CDR3 here is CASSLGGGTDKTQYF. As DNA, the CDR3 is TGTGCCAGCAGCTTAGGAGGGGGAACGGATAAGACCCAGTACTTC.

This rearrangement joins TRBV6-2 or TRBV6-3 to TRBJ2-1, with 10 bases aligning to TRBD2. Germline V CDR1 and CDR2: MNHEY, SVGEGT. The trim removed 2 bases at V and 10 bases at J, leaving 8 bases unmatched. The CDR3 covers 15 residues. The CDR3 DNA reads TGTGCCAGCAGTTACGAGCTAGCGGGAGTCGAGGAGCAGTTCTTC. Amino acid sequence: CASSYELAGVEEQFF.